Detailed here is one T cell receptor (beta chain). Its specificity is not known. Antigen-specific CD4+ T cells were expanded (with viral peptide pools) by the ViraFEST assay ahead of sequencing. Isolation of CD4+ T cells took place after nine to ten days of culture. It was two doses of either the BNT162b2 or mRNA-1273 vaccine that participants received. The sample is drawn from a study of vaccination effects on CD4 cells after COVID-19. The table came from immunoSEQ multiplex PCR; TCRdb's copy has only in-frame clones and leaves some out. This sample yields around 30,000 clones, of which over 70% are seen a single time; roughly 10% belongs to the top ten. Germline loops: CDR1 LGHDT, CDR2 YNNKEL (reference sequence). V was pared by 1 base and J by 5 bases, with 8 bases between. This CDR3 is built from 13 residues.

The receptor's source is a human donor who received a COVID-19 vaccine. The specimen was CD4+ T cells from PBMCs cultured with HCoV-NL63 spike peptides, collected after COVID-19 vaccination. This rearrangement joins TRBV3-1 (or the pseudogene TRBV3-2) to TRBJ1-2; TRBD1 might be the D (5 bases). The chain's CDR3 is CASSQGGRYGYTF. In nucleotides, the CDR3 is TGTGCCAGCAGCCAAGGGGGGAGATATGGCTACACCTTC.